The rows below give T cell receptor beta chains drawn from one sample of a study of PD-L1 blockade in urothelial cancer. Clones were read by immunoSEQ multiplex PCR, and TCRdb kept only the in-frame ones, dropping some. This sample has about 52,000 clones, with approximately 80% found just once. Source: PBMCs, taken around atezolizumab (anti-PD-L1) treatment. The receptors derive from a man aged 65 to 79 with urothelial cancer. CDR3s include the opening cysteine and the closing phenylalanine or tryptophan. D genes are given only for firm matches. Some rows mark clone size as missing; the rest say once, few, many or name a class of expanded clone.

.	TRBV4-3	TRBJ2-3	TRBD2	TGCGCCAGCAGCCAAGATTGGGGGGGAGCAGATACGCAGTATTTT	CASSQDWGGADTQYF
.	TRBV14	TRBJ1-3	.	TGTGCCAGCAGCCAAGGGATATTTGAGGTCACCTCTGGAAACACCATATATTTT	CASSQGIFEVTSGNTIYF
.	TRBV28	TRBJ1-2	TRBD1	TGTGCCAGCAGTTCGGGACAGCGCTACACCTTC	CASSSGQRYTF
.	TRBV10-3	TRBJ1-5	TRBD1	TGTGCCATCAGTGGGGGACAGGGAGTTGGCCAGCCCCAGCATTTT	CAISGGQGVGQPQHF
.	TRBV2	TRBJ2-2	TRBD2	TGTGCCAGCAGTGAACTAGCGGGAGTGAGCGGGGAGCTGTTTTTT	CASSELAGVSGELFF
.	TRBV19	TRBJ1-2	TRBD1	TGTGCCAGTAGTCAGGCCGGGACAGCCCCTCTCTATGGCTACACCTTC	CASSQAGTAPLYGYTF
.	TRBV20-1	TRBJ2-5	.	TGCAGTGCTAGCCTTGAGGAGACCCAGTACTTC	CSASLEETQYF
few	TRBV6-1	TRBJ2-3	TRBD2	TGTGCCAGCAATAATCCGGCGGGGGGCACAGATACGCAGTATTTT	CASNNPAGGTDTQYF
.	TRBV28	TRBJ2-4	.	TGTGCCAGCAGTTTAAATCGGGTTGTCTTTTACTTC	CASSLNRVVFYF
.	TRBV5-6	TRBJ2-7	.	TGTGCCAGCAGCCCTCTAGGAGCCATGACCTACGAGCAGTACTTC	CASSPLGAMTYEQYF
.	TRBV7-2	TRBJ2-7	TRBD2	TGTGCCAGCAGCCCCACCCTTAGCGGGAGAGCCTACGAGCAGTACTTC	CASSPTLSGRAYEQYF
.	TRBV2	TRBJ2-3	TRBD2	TGTGCCAGCAGCGCTTCAGCGGGGGGCCGCACAGATACGCAGTATTTT	CASSASAGGRTDTQYF
.	TRBV29-1	TRBJ2-1	.	TGCAGCGCTGGGTCCGGTGGCCGAGGGGGTGAGCAGTTCTTC	CSAGSGGRGGEQFF
.	TRBV7-3	TRBJ2-1	TRBD2	TGTGCCAGCAGCAGCCCCGGGACTAGCAGACGGAATGAGCAGTTCTTC	CASSSPGTSRRNEQFF
.	TRBV6-6	TRBJ1-6	.	TGTGCCAGCAAGAGCGGAGATAATTCACCCCTCCACTTT	CASKSGDNSPLHF
.	TRBV6-5	TRBJ1-2	.	TGTGCCAGCAGCCCAGGGGATGGAGGCTACACCTTC	CASSPGDGGYTF
.	TRBV6-4	TRBJ2-7	.	TGTGCCAGCAGTGTGGGCTCAGGGTACGAGCAGTACTTC	CASSVGSGYEQYF
.	TRBV7-9	TRBJ1-1	TRBD1	TGTGCCAGCAGCTTAGATGGGACAGGCCCAAACACTGAAGCTTTCTTT	CASSLDGTGPNTEAFF
.	TRBV9	TRBJ1-1	.	TGTGCCAGCAGCGGATTCGAGCAGGCACGGAACACTGAAGCTTTCTTT	CASSGFEQARNTEAFF
.	TRBV18	TRBJ2-2	TRBD1	TGTGCCAGCTCACCCCGCTTCGACAGGGGCCCCGGGGAGCTGTTTTTT	CASSPRFDRGPGELFF
.	TRBV5-4	TRBJ2-6	.	TGTGCCAGCACCCTTGGCGGAGCAGTTCAAAACGTCCTGACTTTC	CASTLGGAVQNVLTF
few	TRBV7-2	TRBJ1-2	.	TGTGCCAGCGGGGCCGGGCCTCAGGATGGCTACACCTTC	CASGAGPQDGYTF
.	TRBV5-4	TRBJ1-2	.	TGTGCCAGCAGCATACCCGACAGGTATGGCTACACCTTC	CASSIPDRYGYTF
.	TRBV18	TRBJ1-1	TRBD1	TGTGCCAGCTCCCTTAAAGGGGGCGGCGGTTTGAACACTGAAGCTTTCTTT	CASSLKGGGGLNTEAFF
few	TRBV18	TRBJ2-5	.	TGTGCCAGCTCACCTGGCAGGGCAGAGACCCAGTACTTC	CASSPGRAETQYF
few	TRBV4-1	TRBJ1-2	TRBD1	TGCGCCAGCAGCCAAGGGGGCTCCGGGACAGGAGGCTACACCTTC	CASSQGGSGTGGYTF
.	TRBV18	TRBJ2-5	TRBD2	TGTGCCAGCTCCACCCGAGGGGGACTAGGGGAGACCCAGTACTTC	CASSTRGGLGETQYF
.	TRBV9	TRBJ1-4	TRBD1	TGTGCCAGCAGCCCCTCAATGGGACAGCCTAATGAAAAACTGTTTTTT	CASSPSMGQPNEKLFF
.	TRBV9	TRBJ2-7	TRBD1	TGTGCCAGCACTGGGACAGGGGGCTACGAGCAGTACTTC	CASTGTGGYEQYF
.	TRBV6-5	TRBJ1-3	.	TGTGCCAGCAGTTTCGATCAGGGGCGGGGAAACACCATATATTTT	CASSFDQGRGNTIYF
.	TRBV6-1	TRBJ2-7	TRBD1	TGTGCCAGCAGTCTTGGGACAGGGGGGCACGAGCAGTACTTC	CASSLGTGGHEQYF
once	TRBV7-9	TRBJ1-5	.	TGTGCCAGCAGCTTAGGACAGGCGGGTCAGCCCCAGCATTTT	CASSLGQAGQPQHF
once	TRBV5-1	TRBJ2-2	.	TGCGCCAGCAGCATTGGGTCCGGGTCGGCCGGGGAGCTGTTTTTT	CASSIGSGSAGELFF
.	TRBV18	TRBJ2-7	.	TGTGCCAGCTCACCATCACAGGGATTAGCCTACGAGCAGTACTTC	CASSPSQGLAYEQYF